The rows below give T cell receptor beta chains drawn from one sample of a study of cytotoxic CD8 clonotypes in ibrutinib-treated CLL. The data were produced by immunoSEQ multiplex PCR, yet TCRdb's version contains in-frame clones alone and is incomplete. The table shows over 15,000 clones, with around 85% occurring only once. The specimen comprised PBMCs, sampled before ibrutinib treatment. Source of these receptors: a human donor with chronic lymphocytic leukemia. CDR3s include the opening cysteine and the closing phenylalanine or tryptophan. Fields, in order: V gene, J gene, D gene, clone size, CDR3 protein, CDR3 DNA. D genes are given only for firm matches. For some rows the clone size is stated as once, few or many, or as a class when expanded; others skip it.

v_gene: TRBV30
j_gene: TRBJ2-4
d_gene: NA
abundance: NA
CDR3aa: CALELEGRSGSLGSKNIQYF
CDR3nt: TGTGCCTTGGAGTTGGAAGGACGTTCGGGTTCCCTGGGTTCCAAAAACATTCAGTACTTC

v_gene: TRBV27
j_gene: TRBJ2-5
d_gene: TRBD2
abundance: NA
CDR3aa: CASSLRLAGGQETQYF
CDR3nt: TGTGCCAGCAGTCTTCGACTAGCGGGGGGCCAAGAGACCCAGTACTTC

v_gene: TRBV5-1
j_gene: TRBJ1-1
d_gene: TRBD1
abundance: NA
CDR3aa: CASSLEGFRQGLNTEAFF
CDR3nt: TGCGCCAGCAGCTTGGAGGGTTTCCGACAGGGGCTGAACACTGAAGCTTTCTTT

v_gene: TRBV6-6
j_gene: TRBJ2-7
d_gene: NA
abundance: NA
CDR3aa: CASSLMVGVRYEQYF
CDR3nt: TGTGCCAGCAGTCTCATGGTCGGGGTCCGGTACGAGCAGTACTTC

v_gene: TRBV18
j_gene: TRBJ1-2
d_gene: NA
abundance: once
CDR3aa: CASSLDQIYGYTF
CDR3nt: TGTGCCAGCTCACTCGACCAGATCTATGGCTACACCTTC

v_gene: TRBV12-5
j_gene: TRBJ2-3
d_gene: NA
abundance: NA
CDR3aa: CASGYLRTSTGTDTQYF
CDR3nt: TGTGCTAGTGGTTACCTAAGGACTTCGACGGGCACAGATACGCAGTATTTT

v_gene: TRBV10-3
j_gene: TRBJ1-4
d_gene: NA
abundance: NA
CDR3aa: CAISVELNEKLFF
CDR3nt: TGTGCCATCAGTGTAGAACTTAATGAAAAACTGTTTTTT

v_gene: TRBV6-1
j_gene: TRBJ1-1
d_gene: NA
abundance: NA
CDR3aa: CASSKSGGNTEAFF
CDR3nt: TGTGCCAGCAGCAAAAGCGGGGGGAACACTGAAGCTTTCTTT

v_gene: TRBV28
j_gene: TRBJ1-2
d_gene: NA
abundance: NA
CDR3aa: CASSRLTTFSTF
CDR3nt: TGTGCCAGCAGCCGTCTCACAACGTTCAGCACCTTC

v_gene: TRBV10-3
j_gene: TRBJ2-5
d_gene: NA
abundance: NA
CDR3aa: CAISEARGQETQYF
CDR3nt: TGTGCCATCAGTGAGGCTAGGGGCCAAGAGACCCAGTACTTC

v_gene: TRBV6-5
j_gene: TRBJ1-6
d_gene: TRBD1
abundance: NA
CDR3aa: CASSYSGQGYSPLHF
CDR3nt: TGTGCCAGCAGTTACTCCGGACAGGGTTATTCACCCCTCCACTTT

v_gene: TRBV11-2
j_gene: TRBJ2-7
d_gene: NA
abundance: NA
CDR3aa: CASSLYPNEQGRSYEQYF
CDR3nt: TGTGCCAGCAGCTTATATCCGAACGAACAGGGGAGGTCCTACGAGCAGTACTTC

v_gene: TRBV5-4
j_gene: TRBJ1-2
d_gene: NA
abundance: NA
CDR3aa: CASPGFVPTYGYTF
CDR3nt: TGTGCCAGCCCGGGATTCGTACCGACCTATGGCTACACCTTC

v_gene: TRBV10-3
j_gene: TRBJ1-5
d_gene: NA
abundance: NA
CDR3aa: CAIQARGDQPQHF
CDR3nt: TGTGCCATCCAAGCGCGGGGCGATCAGCCCCAGCATTTT

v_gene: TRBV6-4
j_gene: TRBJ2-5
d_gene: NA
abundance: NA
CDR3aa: CASSEAGGAGETQYF
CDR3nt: TGTGCCAGCAGTGAAGCCGGGGGCGCGGGGGAGACCCAGTACTTC

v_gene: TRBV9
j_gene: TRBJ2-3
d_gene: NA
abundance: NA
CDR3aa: CASSGSPSTDTQYF
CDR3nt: TGTGCCAGCAGCGGATCCCCTAGCACAGATACGCAGTATTTT

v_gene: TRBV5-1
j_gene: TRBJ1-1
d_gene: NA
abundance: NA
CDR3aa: CASSWDRDGEAFF
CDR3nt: TGCGCCAGCAGCTGGGACCGGGACGGTGAAGCTTTCTTT

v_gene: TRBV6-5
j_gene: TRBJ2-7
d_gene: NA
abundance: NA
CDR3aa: CASSSDRDYEQYF
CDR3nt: TGTGCCAGCAGTTCGGACAGAGACTACGAGCAGTACTTC

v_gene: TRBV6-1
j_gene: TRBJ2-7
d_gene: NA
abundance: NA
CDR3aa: CAIQEITSHEQYF
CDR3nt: TGTGCCATCCAAGAGATAACGTCCCACGAGCAGTACTTC

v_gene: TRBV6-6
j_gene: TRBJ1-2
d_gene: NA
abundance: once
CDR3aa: CASSYRTAYGYTF
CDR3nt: TGTGCCAGCAGTTACAGGACAGCCTATGGCTACACCTTC

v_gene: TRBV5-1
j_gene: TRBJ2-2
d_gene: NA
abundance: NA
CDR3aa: CASSRDGVVTGELFF
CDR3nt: TGCGCCAGCAGCAGGGACGGGGTCGTCACCGGGGAGCTGTTTTTT

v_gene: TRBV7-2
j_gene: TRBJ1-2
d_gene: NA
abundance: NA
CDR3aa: CASSFGFSGYGYTF
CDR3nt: TGTGCCAGCAGCTTCGGGTTTTCTGGCTATGGCTACACCTTC

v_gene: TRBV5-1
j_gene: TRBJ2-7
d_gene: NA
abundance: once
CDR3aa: CASSIGDGRYF
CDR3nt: TGCGCCAGCAGCATCGGAGACGGCCGGTACTTC

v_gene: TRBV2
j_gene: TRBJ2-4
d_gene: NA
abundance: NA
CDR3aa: CASSSEGPKNIQYF
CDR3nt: TGTGCCAGCAGTTCAGAGGGGCCCAAAAACATTCAGTACTTC

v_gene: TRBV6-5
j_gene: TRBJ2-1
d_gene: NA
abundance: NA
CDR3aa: CASTRGTEIYNEQFF
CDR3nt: TGTGCCAGCACTCGGGGAACTGAAATATACAATGAGCAGTTCTTC

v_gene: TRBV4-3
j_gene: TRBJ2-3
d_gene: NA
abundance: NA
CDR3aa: CASSQDALGHQSTDTQYF
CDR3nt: TGCGCCAGCAGCCAAGATGCTTTGGGACACCAGTCCACAGATACGCAGTATTTT

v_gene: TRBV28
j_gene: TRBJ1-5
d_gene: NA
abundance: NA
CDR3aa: CASSGGLGLNQPQHF
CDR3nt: TGTGCCAGCAGTGGCGGGTTGGGCCTTAATCAGCCCCAGCATTTT

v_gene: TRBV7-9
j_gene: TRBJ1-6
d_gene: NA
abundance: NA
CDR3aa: CASSLTGADSPLHF
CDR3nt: TGTGCCAGCAGCCTCACGGGGGCGGACTCACCCCTCCACTTT

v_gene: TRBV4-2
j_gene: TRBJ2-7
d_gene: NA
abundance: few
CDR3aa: CASSQVLGYYEQYF
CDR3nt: TGTGCCAGCAGCCAAGTGTTAGGATACTACGAGCAGTACTTC

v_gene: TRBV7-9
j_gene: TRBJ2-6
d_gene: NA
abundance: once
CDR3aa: CASSSLGQPSGANVLTF
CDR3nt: TGTGCCAGCAGCTCGTTAGGACAGCCATCTGGGGCCAACGTCCTGACTTTC

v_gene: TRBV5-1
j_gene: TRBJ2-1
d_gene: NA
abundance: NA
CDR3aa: CASSLAFSGDNEQFF
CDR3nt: TGCGCCAGCAGCTTGGCGTTTTCAGGGGACAATGAGCAGTTCTTC

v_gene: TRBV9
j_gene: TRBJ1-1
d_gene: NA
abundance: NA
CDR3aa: CASSVEQGGTEAFF
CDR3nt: TGTGCCAGCAGCGTAGAACAGGGCGGTACTGAAGCTTTCTTT

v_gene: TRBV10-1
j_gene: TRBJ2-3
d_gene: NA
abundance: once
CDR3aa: CASSESSSSSDTQYF
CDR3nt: TGCGCCAGCAGTGAGTCGAGCTCGTCGTCAGATACGCAGTATTTT

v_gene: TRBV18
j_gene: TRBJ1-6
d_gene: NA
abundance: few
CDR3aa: CASSPRRMGDSPLHF
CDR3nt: TGTGCCAGCTCACCGAGGCGCATGGGGGATTCACCCCTCCACTTT

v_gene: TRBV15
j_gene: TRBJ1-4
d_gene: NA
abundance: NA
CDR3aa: CATSRDRVSNEKLFF
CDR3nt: TGTGCCACCAGCAGAGATCGTGTGTCCAATGAAAAACTGTTTTTT

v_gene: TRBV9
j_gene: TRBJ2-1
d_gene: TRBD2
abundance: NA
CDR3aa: CASTPRGGIYNEQFF
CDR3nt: TGTGCCAGCACCCCGCGGGGGGGAATCTACAATGAGCAGTTCTTC

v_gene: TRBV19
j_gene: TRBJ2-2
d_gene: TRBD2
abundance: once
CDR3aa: CASSPGTSGAPIPGELFF
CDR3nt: TGTGCCAGTAGTCCCGGGACTAGCGGGGCCCCGATACCCGGGGAGCTGTTTTTT

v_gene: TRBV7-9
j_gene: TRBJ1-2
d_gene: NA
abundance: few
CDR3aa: CASSPTGHGYTF
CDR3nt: TGTGCCAGCAGCCCTACAGGACATGGCTACACCTTC

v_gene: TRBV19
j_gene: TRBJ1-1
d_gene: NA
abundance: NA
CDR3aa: CASSIRSMNTEAFF
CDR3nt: TGTGCCAGTAGTATAAGAAGCATGAACACTGAAGCTTTCTTT

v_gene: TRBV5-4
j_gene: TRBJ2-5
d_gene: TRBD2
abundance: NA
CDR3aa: CASSLALAGVLETQYF
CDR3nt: TGTGCCAGCAGCTTGGCCCTAGCGGGGGTCTTGGAGACCCAGTACTTC

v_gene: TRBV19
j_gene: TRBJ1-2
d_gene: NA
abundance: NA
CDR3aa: CASSPISQGSANYGYTF
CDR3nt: TGTGCCAGTAGTCCGATTTCACAGGGTTCAGCTAACTATGGCTACACCTTC

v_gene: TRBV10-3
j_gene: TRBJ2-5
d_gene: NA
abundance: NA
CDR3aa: CAISLVQETQYF
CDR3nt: TGTGCCATCAGTCTGGTCCAAGAGACCCAGTACTTC

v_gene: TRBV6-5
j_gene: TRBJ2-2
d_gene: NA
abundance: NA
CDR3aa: CASSYSRPELGELFF
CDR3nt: TGTGCCAGCAGTTACTCGAGACCCGAGCTCGGGGAGCTGTTTTTT

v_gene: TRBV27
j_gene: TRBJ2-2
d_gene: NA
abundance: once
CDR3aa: CASRSLNGELFF
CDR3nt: TGTGCCAGCAGGTCACTCAACGGGGAGCTGTTTTTT

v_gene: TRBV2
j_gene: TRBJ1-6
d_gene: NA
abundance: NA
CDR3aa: CASSEEELYNSPLHF
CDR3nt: TGTGCCAGCAGTGAAGAGGAGCTCTATAATTCACCCCTCCACTTT

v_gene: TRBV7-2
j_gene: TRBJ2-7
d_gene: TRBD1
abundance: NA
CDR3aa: CASSLGTGSYEQYF
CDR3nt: TGTGCCAGCAGCTTGGGGACAGGTAGCTACGAGCAGTACTTC

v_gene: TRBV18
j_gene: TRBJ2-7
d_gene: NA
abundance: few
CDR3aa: CASSPYRDTEQYF
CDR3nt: TGTGCCAGCTCACCATACAGGGATACTGAGCAGTACTTC

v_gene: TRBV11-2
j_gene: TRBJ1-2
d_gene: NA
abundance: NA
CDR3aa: CASSLYAAYVGYTF
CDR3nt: TGTGCCAGCAGCTTATATGCAGCCTATGTGGGATACACCTTC

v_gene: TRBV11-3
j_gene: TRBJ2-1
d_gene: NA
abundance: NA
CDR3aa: CASSLGVVRGSDEQFF
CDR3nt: TGTGCCAGCAGCTTAGGGGTCGTCAGGGGTAGTGATGAGCAGTTCTTC

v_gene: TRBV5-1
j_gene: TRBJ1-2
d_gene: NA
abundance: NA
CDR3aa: CASSLAPQGPSFRGYTF
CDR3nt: TGCGCCAGCAGCTTGGCTCCCCAGGGGCCGTCATTTCGGGGCTACACCTTC

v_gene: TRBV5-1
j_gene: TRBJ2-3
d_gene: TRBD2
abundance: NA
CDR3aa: CASSLVSSGGTDTQYF
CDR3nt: TGCGCCAGCAGCTTGGTTTCTAGCGGAGGCACAGATACGCAGTATTTT

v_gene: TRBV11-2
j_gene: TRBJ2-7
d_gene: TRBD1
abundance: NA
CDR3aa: CASSPNQRQGFTANEQYF
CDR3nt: TGTGCCAGCAGCCCAAACCAGAGACAGGGGTTTACGGCTAACGAGCAGTACTTC

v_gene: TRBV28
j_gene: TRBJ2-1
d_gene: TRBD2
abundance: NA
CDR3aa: CASRLKDSGTSGGDNEQFF
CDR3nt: TGTGCCAGCAGACTTAAGGATTCCGGGACTAGCGGGGGGGACAATGAGCAGTTCTTC

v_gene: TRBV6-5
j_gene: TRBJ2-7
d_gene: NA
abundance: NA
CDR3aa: CASSYNVVEQYF
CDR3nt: TGTGCCAGCAGTTATAATGTCGTCGAGCAGTACTTC